This TCR beta chain was identified during a study of blood T cells in healthy people across ages. Next came a second PCR, run for 7 to 11 cycles, which used a sample-barcoded 5' primer along with a J-beta primer mix. TCRdb fed the 5' RACE reads into MiXCR, producing one record per CDR3 protein. The sample holds about 570,000 distinct CDR3 sequences, 25% to 35% seen once. Isolated per sample were at least 6 million PBMCs. Germline CDR1 reads LGHDT; CDR2 reads YNNKEL (reference sequence). The CDR3 consists of 18 residues. Trimming at V came to 0 bases and at J to 0 bases, leaving 8 bases not matched to a gene. The sample was also linked to a second study, of T cells of mothers and their children. That source reports: Added by the second PCR's M1S primer were sample barcodes and 2-4 random nucleotides. Each child gave 2.5 million to 3.5 million TCR beta CDR3 reads (each mother, over 8.5 million).

Sequenced material: blood. The chain is built from TRBV3-1 and TRBJ2-1; 7 bases are shared with TRBD1. This TCR was recovered from a boy younger than 10 in good health. This chain's CDR3 is CASSQDSDRSSSYNEQFF. The CDR3 DNA reads as TGTGCCAGCAGCCAAGATTCGGACAGGTCAAGCTCCTACAATGAGCAGTTCTTC.